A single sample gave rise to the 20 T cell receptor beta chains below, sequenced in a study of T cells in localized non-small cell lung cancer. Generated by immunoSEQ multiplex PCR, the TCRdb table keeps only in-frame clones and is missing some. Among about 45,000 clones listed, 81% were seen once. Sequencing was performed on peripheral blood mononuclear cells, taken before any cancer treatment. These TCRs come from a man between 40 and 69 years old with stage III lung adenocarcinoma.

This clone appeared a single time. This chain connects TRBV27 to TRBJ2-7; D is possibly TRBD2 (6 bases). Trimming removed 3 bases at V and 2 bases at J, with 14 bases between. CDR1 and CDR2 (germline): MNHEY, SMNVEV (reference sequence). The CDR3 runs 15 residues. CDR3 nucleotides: TGTGCCAGCAGTTTGGGACGGGGGAACCCCTACGAGCAGTACTTC. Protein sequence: CASSLGRGNPYEQYF.

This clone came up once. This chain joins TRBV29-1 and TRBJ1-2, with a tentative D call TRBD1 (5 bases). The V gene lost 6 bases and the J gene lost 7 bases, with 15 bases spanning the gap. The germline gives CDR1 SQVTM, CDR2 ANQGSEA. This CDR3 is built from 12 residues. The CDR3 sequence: CSVVLGGGGYTF. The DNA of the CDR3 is TGCAGCGTCGTGCTGGGGGGTGGTGGCTACACCTTC.

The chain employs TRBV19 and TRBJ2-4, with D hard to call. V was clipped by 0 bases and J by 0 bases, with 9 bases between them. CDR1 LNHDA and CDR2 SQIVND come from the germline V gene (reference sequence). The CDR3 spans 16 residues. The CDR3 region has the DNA TGTGCCAGTAGTATAGAGGCGGAAACAGCCAAAAACATTCAGTACTTC. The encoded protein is CASSIEAETAKNIQYF.

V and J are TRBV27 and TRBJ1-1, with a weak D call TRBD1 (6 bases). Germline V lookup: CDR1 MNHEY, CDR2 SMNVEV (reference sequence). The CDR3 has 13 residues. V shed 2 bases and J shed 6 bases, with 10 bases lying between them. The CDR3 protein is CASSLEGGSEAFF. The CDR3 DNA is TGTGCCAGCAGTTTAGAGGGGGGGTCTGAAGCTTTCTTT.

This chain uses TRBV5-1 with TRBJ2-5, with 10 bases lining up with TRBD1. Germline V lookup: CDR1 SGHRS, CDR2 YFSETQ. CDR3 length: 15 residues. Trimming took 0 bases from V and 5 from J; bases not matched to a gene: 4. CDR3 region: CASSLAPDRGETQYF. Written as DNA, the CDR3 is TGCGCCAGCAGCTTGGCCCCGGACAGGGGGGAGACCCAGTACTTC.

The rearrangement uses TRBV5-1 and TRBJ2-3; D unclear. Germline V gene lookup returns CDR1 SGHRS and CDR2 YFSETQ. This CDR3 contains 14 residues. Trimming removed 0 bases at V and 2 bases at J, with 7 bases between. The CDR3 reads CASSLVEHTDTQYF. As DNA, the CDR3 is TGCGCCAGCAGCTTGGTGGAGCACACAGATACGCAGTATTTT.

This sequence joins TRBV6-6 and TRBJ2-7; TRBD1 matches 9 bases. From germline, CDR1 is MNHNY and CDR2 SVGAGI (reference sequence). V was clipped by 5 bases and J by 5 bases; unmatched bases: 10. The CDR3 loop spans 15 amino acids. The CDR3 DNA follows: TGTGCCAGCAGTATTCCGGGACAGGGTATGAACGAGCAGTACTTC. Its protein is CASSIPGQGMNEQYF.

The CDR3 coding sequence is TGTGCCAGCTCACCGAGGGGAGGCCCCCAAGAGACCCAGTACTTC. Translation gives CASSPRGGPQETQYF. V and J are TRBV18 and TRBJ2-5, with D possibly TRBD2 on 6 matching bases. Trimming took 3 bases from V and 1 from J, leaving 12 bases between them. The germline V gene encodes CDR1 KGHSH and CDR2 LQKENI. CDR3 length: 15 residues.

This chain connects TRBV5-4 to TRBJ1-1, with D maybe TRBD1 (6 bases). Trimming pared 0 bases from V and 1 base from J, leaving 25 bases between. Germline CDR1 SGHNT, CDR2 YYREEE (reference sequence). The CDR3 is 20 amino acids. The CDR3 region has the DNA TGTGCCAGCAGCTTGGGATCCCTATTACAGGGTATTGTTGGGAACACTGAAGCTTTCTTT. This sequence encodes CASSLGSLLQGIVGNTEAFF.

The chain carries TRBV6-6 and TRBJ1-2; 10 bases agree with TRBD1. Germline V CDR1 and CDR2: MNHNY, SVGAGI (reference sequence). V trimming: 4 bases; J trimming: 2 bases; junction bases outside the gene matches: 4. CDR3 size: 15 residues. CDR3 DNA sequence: TGTGCCAGCAGTTTAAGACAGGGGGCCAACTATGGCTACACCTTC. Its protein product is CASSLRQGANYGYTF.

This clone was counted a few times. CDR3 region: CASSLVAGEYQETQYF. CDR3 DNA: TGTGCCAGCAGCTTGGTAGCGGGGGAGTACCAAGAGACCCAGTACTTC. The chain links TRBV11-2 to TRBJ2-5; 9 nucleotides align to TRBD2. Germline V lookup: CDR1 SGHAT, CDR2 FQNNGV. The trim removed 3 bases at V and 0 bases at J, leaving 5 bases unmatched. CDR3 length: 16 amino acids.

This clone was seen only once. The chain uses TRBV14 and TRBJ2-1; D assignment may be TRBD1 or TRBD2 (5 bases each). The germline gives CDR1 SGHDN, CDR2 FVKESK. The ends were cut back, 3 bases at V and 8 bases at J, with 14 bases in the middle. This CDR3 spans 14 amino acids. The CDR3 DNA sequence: TGTGCCAGCAGCCACCACAGGAGGAGAGATGAGCAGTTCTTC. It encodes CASSHHRRRDEQFF.

Written as DNA, the CDR3 is TGTGCCAGCAGTCAACGCTCGGTAGGGAATGAAAAACTGTTTTTT. Its translation is CASSQRSVGNEKLFF. The chain recombines TRBV2 with TRBJ1-4; D uncertain. Trimming pared 5 bases from V and 5 bases from J, leaving 15 bases between. Per the germline V gene, CDR1 is SNHLY and CDR2 is FYNNEI. The CDR3 is made up of 15 amino acids.

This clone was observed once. The CDR3 reads CASSLRQGANTKTQYF. In DNA, the CDR3 is TGTGCCAGCAGCCTTAGACAGGGGGCTAATACGAAGACCCAGTACTTC. The chain carries TRBV27 and TRBJ2-5, with TRBD1 identical over 10 bases. Germline values: CDR1 MNHEY, CDR2 SMNVEV (reference sequence). The CDR3 runs to 16 residues. Losses at the gene ends were 6 bases for V and 6 bases for J; bases not matched to a gene: 13.

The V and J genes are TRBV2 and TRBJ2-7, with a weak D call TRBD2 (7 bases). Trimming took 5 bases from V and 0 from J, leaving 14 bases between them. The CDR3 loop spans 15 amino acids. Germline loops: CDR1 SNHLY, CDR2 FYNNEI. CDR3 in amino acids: CASSRGGASSYEQYF. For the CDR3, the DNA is TGTGCCAGCAGTAGGGGGGGCGCTAGCTCCTACGAGCAGTACTTC.

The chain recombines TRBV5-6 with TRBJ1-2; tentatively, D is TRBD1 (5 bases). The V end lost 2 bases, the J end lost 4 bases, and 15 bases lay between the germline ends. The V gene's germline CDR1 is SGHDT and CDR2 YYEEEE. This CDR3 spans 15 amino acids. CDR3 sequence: CASSLGAGSFYGYTF. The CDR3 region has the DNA TGTGCCAGCAGCTTAGGGGCAGGTTCTTTCTATGGCTACACCTTC. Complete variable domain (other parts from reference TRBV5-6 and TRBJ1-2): DAGVTQSPTHLIKTRGQQVTLRCSPKSGHDTVSWYQQALGQGPQFIFQYYEEEERQRGNFPDRFSGHQFPNYSSELNVNALLLGDSALYLCASSLGAGSFYGYTFGSGTRLTVV.

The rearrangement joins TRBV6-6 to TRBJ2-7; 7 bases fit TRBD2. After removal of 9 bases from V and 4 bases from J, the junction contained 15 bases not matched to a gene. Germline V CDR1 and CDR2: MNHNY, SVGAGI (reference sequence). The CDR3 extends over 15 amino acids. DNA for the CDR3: TGTGCCAGTAGCGTAGGAACCGGGACTATATACGAGCAGTACTTC. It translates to CASSVGTGTIYEQYF.

CDR3 DNA sequence: TGTGCCAGCTCACAAGAGGATACGCAGTATTTT. This encodes CASSQEDTQYF. This rearrangement joins TRBV18 to TRBJ2-3; D remains unclear. This CDR3 region has 11 residues. Germline values: CDR1 KGHSH, CDR2 LQKENI. Trimming removed 4 bases at V and 6 bases at J, with 5 bases between.

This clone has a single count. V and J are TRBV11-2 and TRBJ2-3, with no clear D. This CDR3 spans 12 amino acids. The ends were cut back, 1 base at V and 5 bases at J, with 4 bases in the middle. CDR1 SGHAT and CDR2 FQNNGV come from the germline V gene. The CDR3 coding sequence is TGTGCCAGCAGCTTAGTAGGAGATACGCAGTATTTT. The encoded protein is CASSLVGDTQYF.

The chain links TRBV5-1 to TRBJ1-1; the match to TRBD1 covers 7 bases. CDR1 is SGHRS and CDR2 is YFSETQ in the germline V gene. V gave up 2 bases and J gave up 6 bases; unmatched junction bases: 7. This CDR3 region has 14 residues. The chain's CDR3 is CASSFDDRAAEAFF. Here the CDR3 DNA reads TGCGCCAGCAGCTTCGACGACAGGGCGGCTGAAGCTTTCTTT.